These 28 T cell receptor beta chains were all obtained from the same sample, sequenced in a study of blood T cell repertoires in COVID-19. Profiled with immunoSEQ multiplex PCR; TCRdb holds only in-frame clones, not every one. Of about 360,000 clones detected, about 89% appear once; the ten largest clones hold 1.5% to 2%. The source material was PBMCs or T cells enriched from blood (not recorded which). The receptor source for this set is a man aged 35 to 55 in a cohort exposed to, infected with or recovered from COVID-19 (not recorded which).

The DNA for the CDR3 is TGTGCCAGCAGTGAAGCCTGGGGGACAAATCAGCCCCAGCATTTT. The encoded protein is CASSEAWGTNQPQHF. The chain couples TRBV2 to TRBJ1-5; maybe TRBD1 (6 bases). The CDR3 is 15 amino acids. Trimming shortened V by 0 bases and J by 4 bases, and 10 bases separated the two germline ends. Germline V gene data show CDR1 as SNHLY and CDR2 as FYNNEI.

In its sample, this clone was seen a few times. This chain connects TRBV6-1 to TRBJ2-7; weak D call: TRBD2 (5 bases). Trimming pared 3 bases from V and 5 bases from J, leaving 17 bases between. Germline V gene lookup returns CDR1 MNHNS and CDR2 SASEGT. The CDR3 spans 15 residues. CDR3 sequence: CASSDLGRLGDEQYF. CDR3 bases: TGTGCCAGCAGTGATCTCGGTCGGCTCGGGGACGAGCAGTACTTC.

The rearrangement links TRBV5-6 to TRBJ2-7; 14 nucleotides align to TRBD2. This CDR3 is built from 19 residues. V dropped 1 base and J dropped 4; count of bases not matched to a gene: 13. Germline values: CDR1 SGHDT, CDR2 YYEEEE. CDR3 sequence: CASSLFGTSGSRMSYEQYF. The CDR3 DNA is TGTGCCAGCAGCTTGTTTGGGACTAGCGGGAGTAGGATGTCTTACGAGCAGTACTTC.

This chain uses TRBV6-5 with TRBJ1-1; perhaps TRBD1 as D (5 bases). The CDR3 length is 16 residues. Trimming took off 0 bases at V and 1 base at J, with 12 bases between the two ends. Germline V gene lookup returns CDR1 MNHEY and CDR2 SVGAGI. CDR3 in DNA: TGTGCCAGCAGTTACTCGGCAGGCGGGGCGAACACTGAAGCTTTCTTT. Protein sequence: CASSYSAGGANTEAFF.

The V and J genes are TRBV7-9 and TRBJ2-7, with D uncertain. The germline gives CDR1 SEHNR, CDR2 FQNEAQ (reference sequence). V lost 1 base to trimming and J lost 0 bases, with 7 bases between them. The CDR3 has 14 amino acids. CDR3 DNA: TGTGCCAGCAGCTTAGGGTCCAGCTCCTACGAGCAGTACTTC. Encoded protein: CASSLGSSSYEQYF.

This clone was seen a single time. The V call is TRBV5-4, the J call TRBJ1-6; a possible D gene is TRBD1 (6 bases). V dropped 0 bases and J dropped 5 bases, with 9 bases sitting between them. Germline values: CDR1 SGHNT, CDR2 YYREEE (reference sequence). The CDR3 consists of 15 residues. CDR3 coding DNA: TGTGCCAGCAGCTTGGAGACAGGACATAATTCACCCCTCCACTTT. This encodes CASSLETGHNSPLHF.

The chain has TRBV9 and TRBJ2-7; 11 nucleotides match TRBD1. Germline CDR1 and CDR2: SGDLS and YYNGEE. The CDR3 is 14 residues long. Trimming at V came to 3 bases and at J to 6 bases, leaving 5 bases not matched to a gene. The CDR3, as DNA: TGTGCCAGCAGCGCCGGACAGGGGGCCCTCGAGCAGTACTTC. Translation gives CASSAGQGALEQYF.

The chain combines TRBV5-5 with TRBJ2-1; unclear D gene. The germline V gene has CDR1 SGHKS and CDR2 YYEKEE (reference sequence). V was pared by 0 bases and J by 2 bases, with 9 bases between. The CDR3 loop spans 15 amino acids. CDR3 nucleotides: TGTGCCAGCAGCTTGGCCAACTCCCCCTACAATGAGCAGTTCTTC. Translating gives CASSLANSPYNEQFF.

The CDR3 sequence is CASSGSFQGDTEAFF. CDR3 DNA: TGTGCCAGCAGCGGATCATTTCAGGGGGACACTGAAGCTTTCTTT. This chain joins TRBV9 and TRBJ1-1; 7 nucleotides match TRBD1. CDR3 length: 15 residues. The V gene's germline CDR1 is SGDLS and CDR2 YYNGEE. The ends lost 3 bases at V and 3 bases at J; junction bases unmatched: 8.

In its sample, this clone was seen a few times. The chain carries TRBV14 and TRBJ2-7, with a possible D match to TRBD2 (5 bases). The germline V gene encodes CDR1 SGHDN and CDR2 FVKESK. This CDR3 comprises 15 residues. Between the trimmed V and J ends, which lost 2 bases and 3 bases, there was a span of 14 bases. The DNA of the CDR3 is TGTGCCAGCAGCCAATCACGGCGGGCTTACTACGAGCAGTACTTC. This sequence encodes CASSQSRRAYYEQYF.

CDR3 loop: CASSSGNQPQHF. The CDR3 DNA follows: TGTGCCAGCAGTTCGGGGAATCAGCCCCAGCATTTT. The J gene is TRBJ1-5, the V gene TRBV6-6, with D unclear. This CDR3 comprises 12 residues. The V end was cut by 4 bases, the J end by 4 bases, with 5 bases between. Germline V gene lookup returns CDR1 MNHNY and CDR2 SVGAGI (reference sequence).

The J gene is TRBJ1-2, the V gene TRBV29-1, with D possibly being TRBD1 (5 bases). The V end lost 4 bases, the J end lost 4 bases, and 16 bases lay between the germline ends. This CDR3 contains 14 residues. The germline gives CDR1 SQVTM, CDR2 ANQGSEA. CDR3 nucleotides: TGCAGCGTTGGGGGGGGGTCCCTCTTCTATGGCTACACCTTC. This encodes CSVGGGSLFYGYTF. Filled out from reference TRBV29-1 and TRBJ1-2, the complete variable domain reads SAVISQKPSRDICQRGTSLTIQCQVDSQVTMMFWYRQQPGQSLTLIATANQGSEATYESGFVIDKFPISRPNLTFSTLTVSNMSPEDSSIYLCSVGGGSLFYGYTFGSGTRLTVV.

The rearrangement joins TRBV29-1 to TRBJ2-1, with 8 nucleotides matching TRBD2. With 7 bases clipped from V and 0 bases from J, the junction kept 5 bases outside the gene matches. The CDR3 is 14 amino acids. Germline-derived CDR1 and CDR2 are SQVTM and ANQGSEA. CDR3 sequence: CSALAGSSYNEQFF. Written as DNA, the CDR3 is TGCAGCGCCTTAGCGGGAAGCTCCTACAATGAGCAGTTCTTC.

The chain joins TRBV28 to TRBJ2-7; D is possibly TRBD1 (6 bases). Germline V gives CDR1 MDHEN, CDR2 SYDVKM. CDR3 length: 12 amino acids. V lost 6 bases and J lost 6, with 12 bases in between. The DNA for the CDR3 is TGTGCCAGCAGGCAGGGGAAGTTCGAGCAGTACTTC. Protein sequence: CASRQGKFEQYF.

The chain uses TRBV2 and TRBJ1-5, with TRBD1 as a possible D gene (6 bases). Germline V lookup: CDR1 SNHLY, CDR2 FYNNEI. The CDR3 contains 15 residues. V lost 4 bases to trimming and J lost 1 base, with 11 bases between them. This chain's CDR3 is CASSGGGYSNQPQHF. CDR3 nucleotide sequence: TGTGCCAGCAGTGGGGGGGGCTACAGCAATCAGCCCCAGCATTTT. Full variable domain (remainder filled in from reference TRBV2 and TRBJ1-5): EPEVTQTPSHQVTQMGQEVILRCVPISNHLYFYWYRQILGQKVEFLVSFYNNEISEKSEIFDDQFSVERPDGSNFTLKIRSTKLEDSAMYFCASSGGGYSNQPQHFGDGTRLSIL.

This clone was counted between two and nine times. J is TRBJ2-3 and V is TRBV18; 15 bases align to TRBD2. CDR1 KGHSH and CDR2 LQKENI come from the germline V gene. The CDR3 spans 16 residues. J gave up 6 bases and V 3 bases, and 4 bases lay outside the gene matches. Here the CDR3 DNA reads TGTGCCAGCTCACCCAGGACTAGCGGGAGGGTGGATACGCAGTATTTT. It is translated as CASSPRTSGRVDTQYF. Variable domain in full (rest from reference TRBV18 and TRBJ2-3): NAGVMQNPRHLVRRRGQEARLRCSPMKGHSHVYWYRQLPEEGLKFMVYLQKENIIDESGMPKERFSAEFPKEGPSILRIQQVVRGDSAAYFCASSPRTSGRVDTQYFGPGTRLTVL.

This sequence joins TRBV2 and TRBJ2-1; no clear D gene. CDR1 is SNHLY and CDR2 is FYNNEI in the germline V gene. Trimming left V 5 bases short and J 4 bases short, with 18 bases between. This CDR3 has 16 residues. In DNA form, the CDR3 reads TGTGCCAGCAGTTTTCGTGGGCCGCTAATATACAATGAGCAGTTCTTC. Residues: CASSFRGPLIYNEQFF.

V usage is TRBV6-6 and J usage is TRBJ1-1; 8 positions agree with TRBD1. This CDR3 region has 13 residues. Germline CDR1 and CDR2: MNHNY and SVGAGI (reference sequence). The ends lost 4 bases at V and 5 bases at J; junction bases unmatched: 3. The CDR3, as DNA: TGTGCCAGCAGTTCTACAGGGGGTACTGAAGCTTTCTTT. It is translated as CASSSTGGTEAFF.

J is TRBJ2-7 and V is TRBV7-6; 12 bases agree with TRBD1. The CDR3 has 16 amino acids. The germline CDR1 and CDR2 sequences are SGHVS and FNYEAQ. J was trimmed by 6 bases and V by 5 bases; bases with no gene match: 11. The CDR3 bases are TGTGCCAGCAGCCCCCGCCCGGGACAGGGGGCAGGCGAGCAGTACTTC. Translation: CASSPRPGQGAGEQYF.

V and J are TRBV2 and TRBJ1-1, with D possibly being TRBD1 (6 bases). V dropped 6 bases and J dropped 0 bases, with 8 bases sitting between them. In germline, CDR1 is SNHLY, CDR2 FYNNEI. The CDR3 is 13 amino acids. CDR3: CASRQGLNTEAFF. The CDR3 DNA reads as TGTGCCAGCAGACAGGGATTGAACACTGAAGCTTTCTTT.

This chain connects TRBV3-1 (or the pseudogene TRBV3-2) to TRBJ1-3; 8 bases line up with TRBD1. CDR3 length: 15 amino acids. Per germline, CDR1 LGHDT and CDR2 YNNKEL (reference sequence). Trimming at V came to 5 bases and at J to 3 bases, leaving 6 bases not matched to a gene. The CDR3 loop is CASSAPGTGGNTIYF. In DNA form, the CDR3 reads TGTGCCAGCAGCGCCCCCGGGACAGGTGGAAACACCATATATTTT.

The sample holds one count of this clone. The rearrangement uses TRBV6-1 and TRBJ1-6; D call uncertain. CDR1 MNHNS and CDR2 SASEGT come from the germline V gene. The germline V and J ends were trimmed by 4 bases and 0 bases, with 13 bases remaining between them. The CDR3 consists of 17 residues. The CDR3 DNA is TGTGCCAGCAGTGTCCATATCACGAGCTCCTATAATTCACCCCTCCACTTT. It specifies CASSVHITSSYNSPLHF.

The DNA for the CDR3 is TGTGCCAGCAGCTGGTCTAGGACAGGGGTAGAAAAACTGTTTTTT. It encodes CASSWSRTGVEKLFF. V and J are TRBV13 and TRBJ1-4; TRBD1 matches at 9 bases. V dropped 4 bases and J dropped 8; count of bases not matched to a gene: 8. The CDR3 covers 15 residues. Per germline, CDR1 PRHDT and CDR2 FYEKMQ (reference sequence). Based on the CDR3 plus reference TRBV13 and TRBJ1-4, the full variable domain is AAGVIQSPRHLIKEKRETATLKCYPIPRHDTVYWYQQGPGQDPQFLISFYEKMQSDKGSIPDRFSAQQFSDYHSELNMSSLELGDSALYFCASSWSRTGVEKLFFGSGTQLSVL.

The rearrangement joins TRBV7-9 to TRBJ2-5; 8 positions match TRBD1. Germline CDR1 reads SEHNR; CDR2 reads FQNEAQ (reference sequence). V shed 4 bases and J 5 bases; nucleotides not matched to a gene: 6. The CDR3 spans 14 residues. CDR3 DNA sequence: TGTGCCAGCAGCTGGGGACAGGCCGGGGAGACCCAGTACTTC. Protein product: CASSWGQAGETQYF.

The chain combines TRBV3-1 (or the pseudogene TRBV3-2) with TRBJ2-7, with D tentatively TRBD1 (5 bases). The germline CDR1 and CDR2 sequences are LGHDT and YNNKEL (reference sequence). This CDR3 is built from 15 residues. Trimming cost V 1 base and J 0 bases, with 10 bases left between them. This CDR3 reads CASSQAGGHSYEQYF. The DNA of the CDR3 is TGTGCCAGCAGCCAAGCCGGCGGACACTCCTACGAGCAGTACTTC.

The rearrangement uses TRBV19 and TRBJ2-5, with 11 bases aligning to TRBD2. With V trimmed by 5 bases and J by 1 base, 3 bases remained unmatched. The CDR3 sequence is 15 residues long. CDR1 LNHDA and CDR2 SQIVND come from the germline V gene (reference sequence). The CDR3 region is CASSGLAGGQETQYF. The CDR3, as DNA: TGTGCCAGTAGTGGGCTAGCGGGAGGCCAAGAGACCCAGTACTTC.

The rearrangement joins TRBV2 to TRBJ1-2; 9 positions match TRBD1. V trimming: 3 bases; J trimming: 5 bases; junction bases outside the gene matches: 7. This CDR3 has 15 amino acids. CDR1 SNHLY and CDR2 FYNNEI come from the germline V gene. CDR3 DNA: TGTGCCAGCAGTGAGCGGGACAGGGTGCGGTATGGCTACACCTTC. It yields the protein CASSERDRVRYGYTF.

CDR3 DNA: TGTGCCATCAGTGCAGGGGGGAATAATTCACCCCTCCACTTT. Translated: CAISAGGNNSPLHF. The chain combines TRBV10-3 with TRBJ1-6; 7 bases are shared with TRBD1. V lost 4 bases and J lost 5; bases outside the gene matches: 2. The CDR3 length is 14 residues. Germline CDR1 ENHRY, CDR2 SYGVKD.